This note documents a single T cell receptor beta chain sequence. Antigen: not known. This entry is derived from a study of cytomegalovirus exposure and HLA in healthy donors. General study points: For most TCR sequences rarity was the rule, although some public TCRs occurred in many donors.

Germline loops: CDR1 SGDLS, CDR2 YYNGEE. CDR3 size: 16 residues. V shed 4 bases and J 2 bases; nucleotides not matched to a gene: 3. Profiling relied on immunoSEQ multiplex PCR, and the TCRdb table lists in-frame clones only, not all of them. Of over 200,000 clones listed, approximately 86% are singletons. The sample was PBMCs. The chain links TRBV9 to TRBJ2-6; the match to TRBD1 covers 10 bases. The sequence derives from a woman younger than 30 in good health and CMV-seronegative. CDR3 sequence reads: CASSSGTGAGANVLTF. CDR3 coding DNA: TGTGCCAGCAGCTCAGGGACAGGGGCTGGGGCCAACGTCCTGACTTTC. Full variable domain (outside the CDR3, taken from reference TRBV9 and TRBJ2-6): DSGVTQTPKHLITATGQRVTLRCSPRSGDLSVYWYQQSLDQGLQFLIQYYNGEERAKGNILERFSAQQFPDLHSELNLSSLELGDSALYFCASSSGTGAGANVLTFGAGSRLTVL.